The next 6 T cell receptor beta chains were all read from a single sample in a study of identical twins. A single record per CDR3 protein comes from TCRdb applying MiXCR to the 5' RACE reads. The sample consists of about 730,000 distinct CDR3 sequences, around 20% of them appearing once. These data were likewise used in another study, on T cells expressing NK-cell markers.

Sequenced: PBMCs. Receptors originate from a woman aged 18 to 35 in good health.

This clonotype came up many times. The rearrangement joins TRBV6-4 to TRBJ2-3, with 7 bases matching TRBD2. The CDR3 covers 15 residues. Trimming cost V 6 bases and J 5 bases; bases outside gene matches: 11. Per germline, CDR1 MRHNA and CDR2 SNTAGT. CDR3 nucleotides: TGTGCCAGCAGCCCCTCCAGCGGGGCGGTAGATACGCAGTATTTT. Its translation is CASSPSSGAVDTQYF.

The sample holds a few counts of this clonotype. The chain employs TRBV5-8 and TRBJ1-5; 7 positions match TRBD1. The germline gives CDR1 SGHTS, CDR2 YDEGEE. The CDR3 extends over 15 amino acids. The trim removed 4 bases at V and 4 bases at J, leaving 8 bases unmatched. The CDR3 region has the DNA TGTGCCAGCAGCCGCTGGGACAGCTCAAATCAGCCCCAGCATTTT. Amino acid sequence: CASSRWDSSNQPQHF.

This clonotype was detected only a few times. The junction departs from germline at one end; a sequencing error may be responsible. This chain's CDR3 is CASRPQTGTSSLF. The DNA for the CDR3 is TGTGCCAGCAGACCCCAGACCGGGACTAGCTCGCTCTTC. The rearrangement uses TRBV5-4 and TRBJ2-1, with 9 nucleotides matching TRBD2. The CDR3 is 13 amino acids. From germline, CDR1 is SGHNT and CDR2 YYREEE (reference sequence).

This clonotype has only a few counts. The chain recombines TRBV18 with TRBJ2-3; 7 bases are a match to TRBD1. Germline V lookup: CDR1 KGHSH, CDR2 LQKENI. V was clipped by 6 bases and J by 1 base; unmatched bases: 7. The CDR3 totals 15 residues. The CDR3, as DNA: TGTGCCAGCTCCCGAGCCGGGACAGGCACAGATACGCAGTATTTT. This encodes CASSRAGTGTDTQYF. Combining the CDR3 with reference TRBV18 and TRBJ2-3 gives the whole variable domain NAGVMQNPRHLVRRRGQEARLRCSPMKGHSHVYWYRQLPEEGLKFMVYLQKENIIDESGMPKERFSAEFPKEGPSILRIQQVVRGDSAAYFCASSRAGTGTDTQYFGPGTRLTVL.

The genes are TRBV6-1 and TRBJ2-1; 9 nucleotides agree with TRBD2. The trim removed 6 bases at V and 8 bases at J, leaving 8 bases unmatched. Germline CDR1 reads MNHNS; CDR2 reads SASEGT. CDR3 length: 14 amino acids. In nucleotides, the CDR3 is TGTGCCAGCAGGGGTGCGGGGGGGCGGGATGAGCAGTTCTTC. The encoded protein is CASRGAGGRDEQFF.

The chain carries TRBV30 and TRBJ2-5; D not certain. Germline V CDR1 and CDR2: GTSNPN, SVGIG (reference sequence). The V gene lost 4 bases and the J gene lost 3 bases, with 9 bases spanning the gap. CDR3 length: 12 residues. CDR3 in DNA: TGTGCCTGGACAGAAAATGAAGAGACCCAGTACTTC. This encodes CAWTENEETQYF.